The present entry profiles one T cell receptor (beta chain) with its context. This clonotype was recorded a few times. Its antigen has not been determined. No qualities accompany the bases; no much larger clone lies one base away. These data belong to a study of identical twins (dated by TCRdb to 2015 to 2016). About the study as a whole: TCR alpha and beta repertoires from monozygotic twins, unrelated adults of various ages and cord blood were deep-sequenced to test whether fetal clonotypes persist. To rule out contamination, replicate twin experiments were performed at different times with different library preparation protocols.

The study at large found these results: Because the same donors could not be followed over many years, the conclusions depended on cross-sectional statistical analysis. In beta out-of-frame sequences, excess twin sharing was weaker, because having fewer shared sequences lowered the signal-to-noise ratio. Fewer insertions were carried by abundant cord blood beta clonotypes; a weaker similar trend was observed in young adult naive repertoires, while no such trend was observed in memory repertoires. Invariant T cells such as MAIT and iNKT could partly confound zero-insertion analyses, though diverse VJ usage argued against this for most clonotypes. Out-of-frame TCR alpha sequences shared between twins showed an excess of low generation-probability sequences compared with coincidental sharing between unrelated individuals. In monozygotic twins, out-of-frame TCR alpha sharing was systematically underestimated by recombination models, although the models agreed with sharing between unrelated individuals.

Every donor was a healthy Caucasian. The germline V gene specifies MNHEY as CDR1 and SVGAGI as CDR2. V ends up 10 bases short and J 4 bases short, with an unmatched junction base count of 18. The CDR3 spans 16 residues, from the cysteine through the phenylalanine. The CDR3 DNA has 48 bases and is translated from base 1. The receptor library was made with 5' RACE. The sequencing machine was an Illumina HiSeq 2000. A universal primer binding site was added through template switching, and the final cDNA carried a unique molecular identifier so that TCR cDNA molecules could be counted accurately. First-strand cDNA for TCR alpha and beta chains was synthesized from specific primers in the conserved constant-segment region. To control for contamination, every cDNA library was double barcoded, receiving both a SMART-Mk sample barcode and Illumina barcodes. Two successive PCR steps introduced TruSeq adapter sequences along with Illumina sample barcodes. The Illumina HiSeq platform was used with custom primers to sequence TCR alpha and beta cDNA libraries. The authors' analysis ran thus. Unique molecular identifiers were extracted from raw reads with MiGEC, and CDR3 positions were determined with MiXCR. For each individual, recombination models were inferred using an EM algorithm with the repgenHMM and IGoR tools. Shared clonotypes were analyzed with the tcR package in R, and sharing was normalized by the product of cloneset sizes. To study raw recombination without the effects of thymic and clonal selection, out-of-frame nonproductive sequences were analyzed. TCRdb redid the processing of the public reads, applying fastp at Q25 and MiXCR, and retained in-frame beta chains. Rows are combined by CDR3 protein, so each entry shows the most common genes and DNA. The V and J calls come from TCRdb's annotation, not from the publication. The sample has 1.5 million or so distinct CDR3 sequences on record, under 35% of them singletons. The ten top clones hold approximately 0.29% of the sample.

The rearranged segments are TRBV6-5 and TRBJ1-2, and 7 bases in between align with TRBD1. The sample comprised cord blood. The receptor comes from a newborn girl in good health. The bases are TGTGCCACCAATAAAGTTACGGGACAGTTCTTCTATGGCTACACCTTC. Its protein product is CATNKVTGQFFYGYTF.